This T cell receptor beta chain was captured by sequencing in a study of T cell repertoires in cytomegalovirus infection. This clonotype occurred a few times. Via MiXCR, TCRdb re-called the reads, giving one row per CDR3 protein. The sample lists roughly 300,000 distinct CDR3 sequences; more than 8% were seen once. Germline CDR1 reads SEHNR; CDR2 reads FQNEAQ (reference sequence). V shed 5 bases, J shed 2 bases, and the junction held 10 bases outside the gene matches. This CDR3 spans 17 amino acids. This receptor was taken from a human donor in good health (CMV status not recorded). Some clones in this sample may be carry-over from other donors' samples. Sequencing used PBMCs. The gene calls are TRBV7-9 and TRBJ2-5, with TRBD1 identical over 11 bases. The CDR3 nucleotides read TGTGCCAGCAGCCGAGGGGACGGGACAGGGGGTCAAGAGACCCAGTACTTC. Amino acids: CASSRGDGTGGQETQYF.